These 27 T cell receptor beta chains originate from one sample sequenced in a study of shared clonotypes between healthy human individuals. Sequencing was performed with immunoSEQ multiplex PCR; in TCRdb, only in-frame clones are kept and a portion is missing. The data show about 960,000 clones, with about three quarters seen just once and nearly 1.5% held by the top ten. Sequenced material: memory CD4+ T cells sorted from blood. Subset of the sample: CD45RA-negative fraction. The receptors originated from a young man in good health.

This chain connects TRBV6-1 to TRBJ2-5; no reliable D call. The V and J ends lost 4 bases and 3 bases respectively, with 9 bases between them. Germline CDR1 and CDR2: MNHNS and SASEGT. This CDR3 is built from 13 residues. This CDR3 reads CASSGGGKETQYF. CDR3 nucleotide sequence: TGTGCCAGCAGTGGCGGCGGAAAAGAGACCCAGTACTTC.

This clone has only one observation. V gene TRBV11-2 combines with J gene TRBJ2-6; a weak D match, TRBD2 (6 bases). Trimming took off 4 bases at V and 4 bases at J, with 11 bases between the two ends. Germline V gives CDR1 SGHAT, CDR2 FQNNGV. CDR3 length equals 15 residues. The CDR3 region has the DNA TGTGCCAGCAGCTGGAGGGGTGCGGGGGCCAACGTCCTGACTTTC. It is translated as CASSWRGAGANVLTF.

This chain joins TRBV4-3 and TRBJ2-3; TRBD2 aligns across 14 bases. The germline gives CDR1 LGHNA, CDR2 YSLEER. The junction had 9 bases not matched to a gene; V was cut back by 1 base and J by 6 bases. The CDR3 loop spans 18 amino acids. This CDR3 is CASSQAPGLAGVLDTQYF. Here the CDR3 DNA reads TGCGCCAGCAGCCAAGCCCCGGGACTAGCGGGAGTTTTGGATACGCAGTATTTT.

The V and J genes are TRBV30 and TRBJ2-5; D is uncertain. This CDR3 has 12 amino acids. Germline V gene data show CDR1 as GTSNPN and CDR2 as SVGIG (reference sequence). The V gene lost 2 bases and the J gene lost 4 bases, with 8 bases spanning the gap. The DNA of the CDR3 is TGTGCCTGGAGTTTGGGGTCAGAGACCCAGTACTTC. Its translation: CAWSLGSETQYF.

V usage is TRBV27 and J usage is TRBJ2-7, with 7 bases fitting TRBD2. V lost 2 bases, J lost 9 bases, and 10 bases stayed unmatched. The length of the CDR3 is 14 residues. CDR1 is MNHEY, CDR2 SMNVEV, per germline (reference sequence). CDR3 loop: CASSLTRTSDWQYF. For the CDR3, the DNA is TGTGCCAGCAGTTTAACGCGGACTAGTGACTGGCAGTACTTC.

The chain carries TRBV7-9 and TRBJ1-6; TRBD1 matches at 12 bases. Trimming took 5 bases from V and 10 from J; bases not matched to a gene: 9. The germline gives CDR1 SEHNR, CDR2 FQNEAQ (reference sequence). The length of the CDR3 is 16 residues. The chain's CDR3 is CASSVRDRGQNSPLHF. The CDR3 nucleotides are TGTGCCAGCAGCGTGAGGGACAGGGGGCAGAACTCACCCCTCCACTTT. Based on the CDR3 plus reference TRBV7-9 and TRBJ1-6, the full variable domain is DTGVSQNPRHKITKRGQNVTFRCDPISEHNRLYWYRQTLGQGPEFLTYFQNEAQLEKSRLLSDRFSAERPKGSFSTLEIQRTEQGDSAMYLCASSVRDRGQNSPLHFGNGTRLTVT.

The rearrangement links TRBV28 to TRBJ2-5; tentatively, D is TRBD2 (6 bases). Trimming cost V 8 bases and J 4 bases, with 17 bases left between them. This CDR3 region has 14 residues. Germline CDR1 is MDHEN and CDR2 is SYDVKM. The CDR3 bases are TGTGCCAGCGCGCCATTGGGGGGAGGAGAGACCCAGTACTTC. Its translation: CASAPLGGGETQYF.

The chain combines TRBV5-4 with TRBJ2-3, with 11 bases that match TRBD2. Per germline, CDR1 SGHNT and CDR2 YYREEE (reference sequence). The V gene end was trimmed by 3 bases and the J gene end by 4 bases; junction bases not matched to a gene: 7. CDR3 length equals 16 residues. CDR3: CASSSSIAGGPDTQYF. CDR3 coding DNA: TGTGCCAGCAGCTCTAGTATAGCGGGAGGGCCAGATACGCAGTATTTT.

V is TRBV6-1 and J is TRBJ1-2; 7 nucleotides agree with TRBD1. CDR1 and CDR2 (germline): MNHNS, SASEGT. V trimming: 4 bases; J trimming: 0 bases; junction bases outside the gene matches: 8. The CDR3 contains 16 residues. CDR3 DNA: TGTGCCAGCAGTGTCCGGGACAGTCCAACTAACTATGGCTACACCTTC. This sequence encodes CASSVRDSPTNYGYTF.

A note on this clone: The sample has other DNA sequences that encode this CDR3 too. The chain recombines TRBV6-1 with TRBJ1-1; no firm D call. CDR3 length equals 14 residues. The germline CDR1 and CDR2 sequences are MNHNS and SASEGT. V lost 6 bases, J lost 2 bases, and 13 bases lay in between. CDR3 DNA sequence: TGTGCCAGCAGCGGACGGATAAAAAACACTGAAGCTTTCTTT. Protein: CASSGRIKNTEAFF.

The CDR3, as DNA: TGTGCCAGCAGCGAAAGGGGCATAAATGAAAAACTGTTTTTT. Amino acids: CASSERGINEKLFF. V usage is TRBV2 and J usage is TRBJ1-4; a weak D match, TRBD1 (5 bases). The CDR3 has 14 residues. V was cut by 6 bases and J by 5 bases, with 13 bases left in between. Germline loops: CDR1 SNHLY, CDR2 FYNNEI.

The chain combines TRBV6-5 with TRBJ2-1, with D possibly being TRBD1 or TRBD2 (6 bases each). This CDR3 has 14 amino acids. CDR1 is MNHEY, CDR2 SVGAGI, per germline. V gave up 7 bases and J gave up 3 bases, with 13 bases separating them. The CDR3 bases are TGTGCCAGCACTAGGGGGGCCCTCTACAATGAGCAGTTCTTC. Protein sequence: CASTRGALYNEQFF.

V gene TRBV28 combines with J gene TRBJ1-2, with D unresolved. This CDR3 has 13 residues. With 2 bases removed from V and 4 bases from J, the gap between germline ends came to 8 bases. Germline-derived CDR1 and CDR2 are MDHEN and SYDVKM. CDR3 coding DNA: TGTGCCAGCAGTTTACAGACTTCCTATGGCTACACCTTC. Translation: CASSLQTSYGYTF.

This clone came up a few times. V and J are TRBV7-2 and TRBJ2-1; D not certain. Germline V CDR1 and CDR2: SGHTA, FQGNSA. The CDR3 consists of 11 residues. The V end lost 5 bases, the J end lost 5 bases, and 4 bases lay between the germline ends. CDR3 loop: CASSKNNEQFF. DNA for the CDR3: TGTGCCAGCAGCAAAAACAATGAGCAGTTCTTC.

The rearrangement links TRBV10-3 to TRBJ2-2; tentative D call: TRBD2 (6 bases). CDR1 and CDR2 (germline): ENHRY, SYGVKD. With 6 bases removed from V and 4 bases from J, the gap between germline ends came to 15 bases. The CDR3 spans 15 residues. This CDR3 is CAIRGISSGTGELFF. CDR3 coding DNA: TGTGCCATCAGGGGAATTAGTAGCGGCACCGGGGAGCTGTTTTTT.

CDR3 residues: CASRIGQSSYNEQFF. In DNA form, the CDR3 reads TGCGCCAGCAGAATAGGCCAGAGCTCCTACAATGAGCAGTTCTTC. The chain joins TRBV5-1 to TRBJ2-1; D gene unclear. Deletions cut 5 bases from V and 0 bases from J, with 12 bases between. The germline V gene has CDR1 SGHRS and CDR2 YFSETQ. The CDR3 contains 15 residues.

As concerns this clone: This may stem from a read error, because a much larger clone lies one nucleotide away. J is TRBJ2-1 and V is TRBV7-9; D remains unclear. CDR1 and CDR2 from the germline V gene are SEHNR and FQNEAQ (reference sequence). CDR3 length: 11 amino acids. V was pared by 8 bases and J by 3 bases, with 5 bases between. The CDR3 sequence: CASGLYNEQFF. The CDR3 nucleotides are TGTGCCAGCGGCCTCTACAATGAGCAGTTCTTC. Full variable domain (rest looked up from reference TRBV7-9 and TRBJ2-1): DTGVSQNPRHKITKRGQNVTFRCDPISEHNRLYWYRQTLGQGPEFLTYFQNEAQLEKSRLLSDRFSAERPKGSFSTLEIQRTEQGDSAMYLCASGLYNEQFFGPGTRLTVL.

In this sample, this clone turned up a few times. This rearrangement joins TRBV5-1 to TRBJ1-2; TRBD1 matches 9 bases. Trimming cost V 4 bases and J 8 bases; bases outside gene matches: 21. The CDR3 has 18 amino acids. Germline CDR1 is SGHRS and CDR2 is YFSETQ. DNA of the CDR3: TGCGCCAGCAGCGCCCTCCCCTCACCGGGACAGGGAATGGGGGGCTACACCTTC. Translating it yields CASSALPSPGQGMGGYTF.

This chain links TRBV4-3 with TRBJ2-1; D perhaps matches TRBD2 (5 bases). Germline CDR1 LGHNA, CDR2 YSLEER. Trimming took 0 bases from V and 4 from J, leaving 13 bases between them. The CDR3 sequence is 16 residues long. The CDR3 region has the DNA TGCGCCAGCAGCCAAGATCCACCCGGAGGATACAATGAGCAGTTCTTC. Translating gives CASSQDPPGGYNEQFF.

The chain joins TRBV30 to TRBJ2-2; TRBD2 aligns across 9 bases. J gave up 4 bases and V 5 bases, and 8 bases lay outside the gene matches. The CDR3 is made up of 15 amino acids. Germline values: CDR1 GTSNPN, CDR2 SVGIG (reference sequence). The CDR3 DNA sequence: TGTGCCTGGCTTCGCGGGAGGGGTACCACCGGGGAGCTGTTTTTT. It is translated as CAWLRGRGTTGELFF. Together with reference TRBV30 and TRBJ2-2, the CDR3 gives the full variable domain: SQTIHQWPATLVQPVGSPLSLECTVEGTSNPNLYWYRQAAGRGLQLLFYSVGIGQISSEVPQNLSASRPQDRQFILSSKKLLLSDSGFYLCAWLRGRGTTGELFFGEGSRLTVL.

The chain links TRBV6-4 to TRBJ1-3; 8 nucleotides match TRBD1. V lost 2 bases and J lost 7; bases outside the gene matches: 13. Germline assignment: CDR1 MRHNA and CDR2 SNTAGT. CDR3 length equals 17 residues. The CDR3 region has the DNA TGTGCCAGCAGTGACCCGGGACAGGCGAACCGGGGGAACACCATATATTTT. Translation gives CASSDPGQANRGNTIYF.

The rearrangement uses TRBV6-1 and TRBJ2-2; possible D gene TRBD2, 6 bases. The CDR3 consists of 14 residues. V dropped 6 bases and J dropped 4 bases, with 12 bases sitting between them. Looked up from germline, CDR1 is MNHNS and CDR2 is SASEGT. The CDR3 is CASRGGRGTGELFF. The CDR3 DNA reads TGTGCCAGCAGGGGGGGACGGGGCACCGGGGAGCTGTTTTTT.

The chain uses TRBV7-2 and TRBJ2-7, with 7 bases matching TRBD1. From germline, CDR1 is SGHTA and CDR2 FQGNSA. The V gene end was trimmed by 5 bases and the J gene end by 6 bases; junction bases not matched to a gene: 7. The CDR3 is made up of 13 amino acids. The DNA for the CDR3 is TGTGCCAGCAGCATCGAAGGGGACAGCGAGCAGTACTTC. Translating gives CASSIEGDSEQYF.

This chain links TRBV7-2 with TRBJ2-1, with 9 bases matching TRBD2. V dropped 3 bases and J dropped 7; count of bases not matched to a gene: 7. CDR1 and CDR2 from the germline V gene are SGHTA and FQGNSA. This CDR3 comprises 15 residues. CDR3: CASSLGLAGQNEQFF. DNA for the CDR3: TGTGCCAGCAGCTTGGGCCTAGCGGGACAGAATGAGCAGTTCTTC.

The chain joins TRBV6-4 to TRBJ1-5; D is undetermined. CDR1 MRHNA and CDR2 SNTAGT come from the germline V gene. The CDR3 covers 16 residues. The V end lost 10 bases, the J end lost 4 bases, and 23 bases lay between the germline ends. In nucleotides, the CDR3 is TGTGCCATTAGGACTCCAGGTTTCGGTCGGAATCAGCCCCAGCATTTT. This encodes CAIRTPGFGRNQPQHF.

In DNA, the CDR3 is TGTGCCAGCAGCTTATCCGGGACTGGCAACGGGGGCAGGGATTCGTATTTT. Its translation is CASSLSGTGNGGRDSYF. This sequence joins TRBV7-2 and TRBJ2-3, with D perhaps matching TRBD1 or TRBD2 (6 bases each). V was clipped by 2 bases and J by 14 bases, with 29 bases between them. CDR1 and CDR2 (germline): SGHTA, FQGNSA. This CDR3 is 17 amino acids long.

DNA for the CDR3: TGTGCCATCAGAGGGGGCGACAATTCACCCCTCCACTTT. Amino acid sequence: CAIRGGDNSPLHF. This chain joins TRBV10-3 and TRBJ1-6; 7 nucleotides line up with TRBD1. The germline gives CDR1 ENHRY, CDR2 SYGVKD. This CDR3 contains 13 residues. The ends lost 6 bases at V and 7 bases at J; junction bases unmatched: 3.